Shown below are 21 T cell receptor beta chains from a single sample sequenced in a study of OX40 agonist ivuxolimab in advanced cancers. This table comes from immunoSEQ multiplex PCR, and its TCRdb copy is limited to in-frame clones, with some not included. The repertoire consists of 80,000 or so clones, with 90% occurring once and the leading ten covering 1.5% to 2%. Sequencing used CD4+ or CD8+ T cells sorted from blood, obtained in a trial of the OX40 agonist ivuxolimab. The origin of the receptors is an adult with an advanced solid tumor such as melanoma, head and neck, liver or kidney cancer.

This clone was observed a single time. V gene TRBV6-1 combines with J gene TRBJ2-5; D not certain. V was cut by 5 bases and J by 7 bases, with 20 bases left in between. CDR1 is MNHNS and CDR2 is SASEGT in the germline V gene. The CDR3 consists of 15 residues. The CDR3 is CASSSYGPELGTQYF. The CDR3 DNA reads as TGTGCCAGCAGTTCATACGGACCCGAATTGGGGACCCAGTACTTC.

V is TRBV10-1 and J is TRBJ2-3, with a tentative D call TRBD1 (6 bases). Germline V lookup: CDR1 WNHNN, CDR2 SYGVQD (reference sequence). The V and J ends lost 3 bases and 6 bases respectively, with 19 bases between them. This CDR3 is built from 16 residues. This CDR3 is CASSEGQTLTWDTQYF. The CDR3 DNA sequence: TGCGCCAGCAGTGAAGGACAGACCCTAACCTGGGATACGCAGTATTTT.

V is TRBV9 and J is TRBJ2-4, with unresolved D. This CDR3 has 14 amino acids. In germline, CDR1 is SGDLS, CDR2 YYNGEE. Between the trimmed V and J ends, which lost 0 bases and 8 bases, there was a span of 12 bases. Here the CDR3 DNA reads TGTGCCAGCAGCGTAGGCGCCCCCGCCCACATTCAGTACTTC. Amino acids: CASSVGAPAHIQYF.

This chain uses TRBV6-6 with TRBJ1-2; 7 bases match TRBD1. The CDR3 sequence is 16 residues long. Germline CDR1 is MNHNY and CDR2 is SVGAGI (reference sequence). J lost 5 bases, V lost 6 bases, and 15 bases had no gene match. The CDR3 spells CASSSGQALSVYGYTF. The CDR3 DNA follows: TGTGCCAGCAGCTCCGGACAGGCACTTTCCGTTTATGGCTACACCTTC.

The sample holds a few counts of this clone. The V call is TRBV10-3, the J call TRBJ2-7, with 7 bases identical to TRBD1. Trimming cost V 4 bases and J 5 bases; bases outside gene matches: 2. The CDR3 sequence is 12 residues long. Germline V gene data show CDR1 as ENHRY and CDR2 as SYGVKD. The CDR3 nucleotides are TGTGCCATCAGTGGGGACAGTGACGAGCAGTACTTC. It specifies CAISGDSDEQYF.

This chain connects TRBV27 to TRBJ2-7, with D uncertain. Germline V gene lookup returns CDR1 MNHEY and CDR2 SMNVEV (reference sequence). V dropped 4 bases and J dropped 4 bases, with 14 bases sitting between them. There are 14 residues in the CDR3. CDR3: CASSSPGWPYEQYF. The CDR3 nucleotides are TGTGCCAGCAGTTCACCCGGGTGGCCTTACGAGCAGTACTTC.

For the CDR3, the DNA is TGTGCCTCCCGTTCCAGCACAGATACGCAGTATTTT. This gives the protein CASRSSTDTQYF. This chain connects TRBV9 to TRBJ2-3; D is uncertain. In germline, CDR1 is SGDLS, CDR2 YYNGEE. CDR3 length: 12 residues. Trimming shortened V by 10 bases and J by 0 bases, and 9 bases separated the two germline ends.

This chain uses TRBV7-2 with TRBJ1-1; the D is unclear. The CDR3 covers 13 residues. V gave up 6 bases and J gave up 7 bases, with 15 bases separating them. Germline loops: CDR1 SGHTA, CDR2 FQGNSA. CDR3 coding DNA: TGTGCCAGCAGACCCGACAACAATGGTGAAGCTTTCTTT. This sequence encodes CASRPDNNGEAFF.

The V call is TRBV7-6, the J call TRBJ2-1; 15 nucleotides agree with TRBD2. The germline V gene has CDR1 SGHVS and CDR2 FNYEAQ. This CDR3 is 21 amino acids long. Germline trimming cut 5 bases from V and 0 bases from J; bases unmatched to any gene: 14. DNA of the CDR3: TGTGCCAGCAGCCAATACGGGCCGGGACTAGCGGGGGGTAGCTCCTACAATGAGCAGTTCTTC. Translating it yields CASSQYGPGLAGGSSYNEQFF.

The chain recombines TRBV5-6 with TRBJ2-1; possibly TRBD2 for D (6 bases). This CDR3 has 16 amino acids. V was pared by 1 base and J by 0 bases, with 11 bases between. From germline, CDR1 is SGHDT and CDR2 YYEEEE. Written as DNA, the CDR3 is TGTGCCAGCAGCTTGTTTGGGAGGACCTCCTACAATGAGCAGTTCTTC. This gives the protein CASSLFGRTSYNEQFF.

The chain links TRBV27 to TRBJ1-2; 9 bases match TRBD1. The CDR3 loop spans 16 amino acids. From germline, CDR1 is MNHEY and CDR2 SMNVEV (reference sequence). Trimming at V came to 6 bases and at J to 4 bases, leaving 12 bases not matched to a gene. The CDR3 DNA follows: TGTGCCAGCAGCCGAGGTACAGGGGGCGCAGGCTATGGCTACACCTTC. Residues: CASSRGTGGAGYGYTF.

This sequence joins TRBV6-1 and TRBJ2-7; D gene ambiguous. Trimming removed 0 bases from V and 6 bases from J, with 18 bases in between. Per the germline V gene, CDR1 is MNHNS and CDR2 is SASEGT. This CDR3 is built from 16 residues. The CDR3 protein is CASSEAVSDLPLEQYF. CDR3 coding DNA: TGTGCCAGCAGTGAAGCGGTCAGCGATCTCCCCCTCGAGCAGTACTTC.

The chain has TRBV7-2 and TRBJ2-1; D may be TRBD2 (6 bases). CDR3 length: 17 amino acids. The germline gives CDR1 SGHTA, CDR2 FQGNSA. V was pared by 1 base and J by 2 bases, with 15 bases between. The CDR3 DNA follows: TGTGCCAGCAGCTTAGATGAGGGAGGAACGACCTACAATGAGCAGTTCTTC. This gives the protein CASSLDEGGTTYNEQFF. The full variable domain, rest sourced from reference TRBV7-2 and TRBJ2-1, is GAGVSQSPSNKVTEKGKDVELRCDPISGHTALYWYRQSLGQGLEFLIYFQGNSAPDKSGLPSDRFSAERTGGSVSTLTIQRTQQEDSAVYLCASSLDEGGTTYNEQFFGPGTRLTVL.

Points on this clone: Other DNA sequences in this specimen translate into the identical CDR3. The V gene is TRBV18, the J gene TRBJ2-5, with D unresolved. This CDR3 has 14 residues. CDR1 and CDR2 (germline): KGHSH, LQKENI. V was pared by 3 bases and J by 1 base, with 9 bases between. CDR3 sequence: CASSPQASQETQYF. CDR3 sequence (DNA): TGTGCCAGCTCACCCCAGGCCTCCCAAGAGACCCAGTACTTC.

The chain recombines TRBV5-4 with TRBJ1-2; D remains ambiguous. Germline CDR1 is SGHNT and CDR2 is YYREEE (reference sequence). The CDR3 covers 13 residues. With 3 bases removed from V and 3 bases from J, the gap between germline ends came to 9 bases. The CDR3 coding sequence is TGTGCCAGCAGCTCTAGAGGGTACTATGGCTACACCTTC. Amino acid sequence: CASSSRGYYGYTF. Complete variable domain (other parts from reference TRBV5-4 and TRBJ1-2): ETGVTQSPTHLIKTRGQQVTLRCSSQSGHNTVSWYQQALGQGPQFIFQYYREEENGRGNFPPRFSGLQFPNYSSELNVNALELDDSALYLCASSSRGYYGYTFGSGTRLTVV.

This chain joins TRBV5-1 and TRBJ2-5; no reliable D call. Germline CDR1 is SGHRS and CDR2 is YFSETQ. The CDR3 length is 14 residues. V gave up 4 bases and J gave up 1 base, with 11 bases separating them. The DNA of the CDR3 is TGCGCCAGCAGCCCCTTGAACTCCCAAGAGACCCAGTACTTC. It encodes CASSPLNSQETQYF.

The chain combines TRBV11-2 with TRBJ2-5; D is possibly TRBD1 or TRBD2 (5 bases each). The CDR3 runs 15 residues. V was cut by 0 bases and J by 2 bases, with 10 bases left in between. Germline assignment: CDR1 SGHAT and CDR2 FQNNGV. CDR3 in DNA: TGTGCCAGCAGCTTAGATGGGGGAGAGCAAGAGACCCAGTACTTC. Encoded protein: CASSLDGGEQETQYF.

The V gene is TRBV28, the J gene TRBJ2-1; 7 nucleotides agree with TRBD2. The CDR3 is made up of 21 amino acids. J lost 0 bases, V lost 6 bases, and 23 bases had no gene match. From germline, CDR1 is MDHEN and CDR2 SYDVKM. The CDR3: CASSHQVGGRVGLSSYNEQFF. CDR3 DNA: TGTGCCAGCAGCCATCAAGTGGGCGGGAGAGTTGGATTGAGCTCCTACAATGAGCAGTTCTTC.

J is TRBJ1-2 and V is TRBV5-1, with D maybe TRBD1 (6 bases). The CDR3 is 13 amino acids. The V and J ends lost 4 bases and 8 bases respectively, with 15 bases between them. Germline CDR1 and CDR2: SGHRS and YFSETQ. CDR3 nucleotides: TGCGCCAGCAGCGACGGACAGTGGAGCGGCTACACCTTC. Amino acid sequence: CASSDGQWSGYTF.

This clone was counted a few times. This chain joins TRBV18 and TRBJ1-5, with 8 positions matching TRBD1. The ends lost 4 bases at V and 2 bases at J; junction bases unmatched: 4. Germline V gene sequence: CDR1 KGHSH, CDR2 LQKENI. This CDR3 is built from 15 residues. CDR3 region: CASSLTDRGNQPQHF. Written as DNA, the CDR3 is TGTGCCAGCTCACTAACGGACAGGGGCAATCAGCCCCAGCATTTT. The entire variable domain, with the rest obtained from reference TRBV18 and TRBJ1-5, is as follows: NAGVMQNPRHLVRRRGQEARLRCSPMKGHSHVYWYRQLPEEGLKFMVYLQKENIIDESGMPKERFSAEFPKEGPSILRIQQVVRGDSAAYFCASSLTDRGNQPQHFGDGTRLSIL.

The chain carries TRBV5-1 and TRBJ2-1; unclear D gene. CDR1 and CDR2 (germline): SGHRS, YFSETQ. Trimming left V 4 bases short and J 12 bases short, with 20 bases between. This CDR3 has 14 residues. CDR3 region: CASSHRRTDLVQFF. The CDR3 nucleotides read TGCGCCAGCAGCCATCGGCGGACGGACCTAGTGCAGTTCTTC.